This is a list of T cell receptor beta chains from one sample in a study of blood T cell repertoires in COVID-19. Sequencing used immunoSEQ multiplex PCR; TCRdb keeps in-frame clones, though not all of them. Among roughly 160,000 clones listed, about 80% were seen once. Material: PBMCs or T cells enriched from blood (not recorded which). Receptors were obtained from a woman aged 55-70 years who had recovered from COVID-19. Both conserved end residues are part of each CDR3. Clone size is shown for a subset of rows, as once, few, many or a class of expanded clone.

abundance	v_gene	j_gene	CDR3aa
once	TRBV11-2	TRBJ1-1	CASSLWSGQHTEAFF
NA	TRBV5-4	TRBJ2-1	CASRQGSYNEQFF
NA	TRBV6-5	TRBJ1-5	CASILDREDQPQHF
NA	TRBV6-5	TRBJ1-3	CASSSQGEDSGNTIYF
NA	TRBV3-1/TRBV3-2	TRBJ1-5	CASSQSSLGGQPQHF
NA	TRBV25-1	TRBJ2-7	CASRDGRGHYEQYF
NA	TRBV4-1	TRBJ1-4	CASSSRTGDYEKLFF
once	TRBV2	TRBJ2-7	CASRGDSSYEQYF
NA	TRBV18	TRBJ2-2	CASSPQGTDGELFF
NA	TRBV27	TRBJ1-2	CASSLKQGSYGYTF
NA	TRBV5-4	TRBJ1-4	CASSLDGSAGEKLFF
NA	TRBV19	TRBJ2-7	CATQLRDYSSYEQYF
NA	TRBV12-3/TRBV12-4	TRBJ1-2	CASSTGAGYTF
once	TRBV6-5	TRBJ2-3	CATKRVASADTQYF
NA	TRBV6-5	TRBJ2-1	CASKAGGGGGNEQFF
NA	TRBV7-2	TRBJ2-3	CASSADSLAGGRVDTQYF
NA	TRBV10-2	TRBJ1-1	CASSESMTGNTEAFF
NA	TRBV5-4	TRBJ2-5	CAASRRGGETQYF
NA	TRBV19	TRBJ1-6	CASRKEPYNSPLHF
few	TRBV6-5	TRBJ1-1	CASSYISDTEAFF
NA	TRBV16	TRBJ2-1	CASSQKGGLAGINEQFF
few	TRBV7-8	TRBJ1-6	CASSLVAGGLSNSPLHF